This TCR beta chain was sequenced during a study of OX40 agonist ivuxolimab in advanced cancers. Whole-study context: Every 2 weeks, patients got intravenous ivuxolimab at one of six dose levels (0.01-10 mg/kg). Eligibility admitted prior anti-PD-1, anti-PD-L1 or anti-CTLA-4 therapy; roughly 37% had some. Overall study findings and caveats: More expanded clones were found, on average, in CD8+ than in CD4+ T cells.

Assay used: immunoSEQ multiplex PCR; TCRdb lists only in-frame clones, some missing. The profile shows about 64,000 clones, about 88% of them singletons. Germline-derived CDR1 and CDR2 are SGHTA and FQGTGA. V shed 5 bases and J shed 15 bases, with 26 bases lying between them. This CDR3 is 15 amino acids long. In the case of this clone: The antigen is not known.

This receptor was taken from an adult with an advanced solid tumor such as melanoma, head and neck, liver or kidney cancer. The sequenced sample was CD4+ or CD8+ T cells sorted from blood, obtained in a trial of the OX40 agonist ivuxolimab. The chain employs TRBV7-3 and TRBJ2-4; D is perhaps TRBD1 (6 bases). CDR3 in amino acids: CASSPSSDSYAGRYF. The CDR3 coding sequence is TGTGCCAGCAGCCCCTCCTCGGACAGCTACGCTGGTCGGTACTTC.